One T cell receptor (beta chain) is described in this entry. The germline CDR1 and CDR2 sequences are MDHEN and SYDVKM. V was clipped by 5 bases and J by 4 bases; unmatched bases: 14. CDR3 length equals 18 residues. Some clones are missing from TCRdb's copy, which holds only in-frame ones; the method was immunoSEQ multiplex PCR. The sample contains 150,000 or so clones, 85% to 90% of which appear only once. The data were obtained in a study of blood T cell repertoires in COVID-19. As for the study in general: Samples representing acute and convalescent COVID-19 were sourced from the United States, Italy and Spain.

The rearrangement links TRBV28 to TRBJ2-7, with TRBD2 identical over 13 bases. The sequence was collected from a man aged 18 to 30 with COVID-19, enrolled during active disease. Sequenced: peripheral blood. CDR3 nucleotide sequence: TGTGCCAGCAGTCCGAACTTTCAAGGACTAGCGGGAGTTTACGAGCAGTACTTC. Amino acids: CASSPNFQGLAGVYEQYF.